In this sample, the clone carrying this T cell receptor beta chain turned up a few times. The data belong to a study of a mutant IDH1 vaccine in newly diagnosed glioma. Study summary: Most had both radiotherapy and temozolomide beforehand; others had only one.

Method: immunoSEQ multiplex PCR; TCRdb's copy keeps in-frame clones and lacks some. The sample has over 80,000 clones, roughly 90% seen once. This CDR3 has 15 residues. Germline CDR1 reads SGHRS; CDR2 reads YFSETQ. The J segment lost 4 bases and the V segment lost 5 bases, leaving 9 bases of the junction unmatched. Time point defined: baseline, week 1 (first vaccination visit). Documented treatment: pre-vaccination baseline after standard-of-care therapy. Specimen: PBMCs, collected from a glioma patient treated with radiotherapy, temozolomide or both. This TCR was sampled from a woman aged 45-59 years with glioma. This chain connects TRBV5-1 to TRBJ1-5; 7 bases line up with TRBD1. CDR3: CASRLGQQPNQPQHF. CDR3 in DNA: TGCGCCAGCAGACTGGGACAGCAACCTAATCAGCCCCAGCATTTT.